This T cell receptor (beta chain) was retrieved from a study of beta chain features in type 1 diabetes. The CDR3 is 12 residues long. Germline V gene sequence: CDR1 SQVTM, CDR2 ANQGSEA. V shed 4 bases and J 6 bases; nucleotides not matched to a gene: 2. This clone was detected only a few times. Antigen: not known. The study, taken as a whole, reports: In all four CD4+ subsets, TCRB CDR3 length was significantly, moderately reduced in type 1 diabetes. VDJ junctions in type 1 diabetes patients carried more deletions and fewer insertions.

As every portion of the isolated RNA was reverse transcribed, the sequencing read expressed TCRB transcripts. There were 3 million to 4 million reads on average in the naive, central memory and regulatory T cell samples. Produced via immunoSEQ multiplex PCR; TCRdb's table is partial and in-frame only. Altogether more than 250,000 clones are present, roughly an eighth being singletons, with the ten largest covering over 0.015%. Sorting produced populations that all topped 95% purity. This TCR was recovered from a man under 40 with type 1 diabetes. The chain is built from TRBV29-1 and TRBJ2-1; 8 bases map to TRBD2. What was sequenced was naive CD4+ T cells from blood. The CDR3 spells CSVVTSGNEQFF. Here the CDR3 DNA reads TGCAGCGTTGTAACTAGCGGCAATGAGCAGTTCTTC.